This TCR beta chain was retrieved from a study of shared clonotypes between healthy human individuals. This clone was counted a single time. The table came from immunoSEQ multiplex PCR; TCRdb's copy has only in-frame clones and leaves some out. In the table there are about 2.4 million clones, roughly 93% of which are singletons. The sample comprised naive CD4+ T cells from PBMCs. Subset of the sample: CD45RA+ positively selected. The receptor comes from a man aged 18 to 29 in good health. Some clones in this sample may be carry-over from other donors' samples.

CDR3 residues: CSVEGAIPYEQYF. CDR3 nucleotide sequence: TGCAGCGTTGAAGGTGCAATTCCCTACGAGCAGTACTTC. The chain has TRBV29-1 and TRBJ2-7; D is unclear. Germline CDR1 is SQVTM and CDR2 is ANQGSEA. The CDR3 is 13 amino acids. The V gene lost 1 base and the J gene lost 2 bases, with 9 bases spanning the gap.